The 9 T cell receptor beta chains reported below all come from one sample, sequenced in a study of cytomegalovirus exposure and HLA in healthy donors. Primers included in the PCR were 60 Vbeta and 13 Jbeta primers. This table comes from immunoSEQ multiplex PCR, and its TCRdb copy is limited to in-frame clones, with some not included. The sample yields about 180,000 clones, 70% to 85% seen once. The sequenced material came from PBMCs. These TCRs come from a man between 18 and 29 years old in good health and CMV-seronegative.

This chain connects TRBV4-3 to TRBJ2-1; 7 bases line up with TRBD1. Germline V gene sequence: CDR1 LGHNA, CDR2 YSLEER. V lost 4 bases and J lost 10; bases outside the gene matches: 7. CDR3 size: 13 residues. The DNA for the CDR3 is TGCGCCAGCAGCCCCGCACAGGGGAGCGAGCAGTTCTTC. Translated, it gives CASSPAQGSEQFF.

This chain joins TRBV6-6 and TRBJ2-3; 7 bases line up with TRBD1. Unmatched junction bases numbered 10, after V lost 2 bases and J lost 5 bases. In germline, CDR1 is MNHNY, CDR2 SVGAGI (reference sequence). The CDR3 spans 16 residues. This CDR3 reads CASSYGGTGAGDTQYF. The CDR3, as DNA: TGTGCCAGCAGTTACGGGGGAACAGGGGCGGGAGATACGCAGTATTTT.

This rearrangement joins TRBV5-4 to TRBJ2-2; D not certain. V was shortened by 0 bases and J by 1 base, with 4 bases between the two germline ends. The CDR3 sequence is 14 residues long. Germline V CDR1 and CDR2: SGHNT, YYREEE (reference sequence). Here the CDR3 reads CASSLGQNTGELFF. The CDR3 region has the DNA TGTGCCAGCAGCTTGGGACAGAACACCGGGGAGCTGTTTTTT.

To note about this clone: Since a much larger clone is just one base distant, this may be a read error. The chain is built from TRBV4-3 and TRBJ1-2; 7 bases align to TRBD1. Germline CDR1 LGHNA, CDR2 YSLEER. This CDR3 comprises 15 residues. J lost 7 bases, V lost 3 bases, and 11 bases had no gene match. The chain's CDR3 is CASSQNRQGGFGYTF. CDR3 coding DNA: TGCGCCAGCAGCCAGAACCGACAGGGTGGTTTTGGCTACACCTTC.

V and J are TRBV2 and TRBJ1-5; unclear D gene. The CDR3 runs to 14 residues. The germline gives CDR1 SNHLY, CDR2 FYNNEI. Trimming took 8 bases from V and 3 from J, leaving 14 bases between them. The CDR3 region is CASETRRDNQPQHF. For the CDR3, the DNA is TGTGCCAGCGAAACCAGACGGGACAATCAGCCCCAGCATTTT. Supplemented by reference TRBV2 and TRBJ1-5, the full variable domain reads EPEVTQTPSHQVTQMGQEVILRCVPISNHLYFYWYRQILGQKVEFLVSFYNNEISEKSEIFDDQFSVERPDGSNFTLKIRSTKLEDSAMYFCASETRRDNQPQHFGDGTRLSIL.

J is TRBJ1-4 and V is TRBV2; TRBD1 agrees at 9 bases. The CDR3 runs to 15 residues. Germline lookup yields CDR1 SNHLY and CDR2 FYNNEI. The trim removed 6 bases at V and 8 bases at J, leaving 10 bases unmatched. The CDR3 is CASRSRDREWEKLFF. The CDR3 DNA sequence: TGTGCCAGCAGGAGCCGGGACAGGGAATGGGAAAAACTGTTTTTT.

This clone has a single count. The rearrangement uses TRBV29-1 and TRBJ2-7; D is unclear. This CDR3 is built from 11 residues. CDR1 and CDR2 (germline): SQVTM, ANQGSEA. Trimming pared 5 bases from V and 9 bases from J, leaving 14 bases between. CDR3 in amino acids: CSVYILLWQYF. The CDR3 nucleotides read TGCAGCGTTTACATCCTCCTTTGGCAGTACTTC.

The chain is built from TRBV14 and TRBJ1-2; no definite D call. The CDR3 runs 15 residues. CDR1 is SGHDN, CDR2 FVKESK, per germline. V was pared by 1 base and J by 4 bases, with 13 bases between. CDR3 residues: CASSQVGQSFYGYTF. DNA for the CDR3: TGTGCCAGCAGCCAAGTTGGGCAGAGTTTCTATGGCTACACCTTC.

The chain recombines TRBV10-3 with TRBJ2-3, with 8 bases fitting TRBD1. Germline loops: CDR1 ENHRY, CDR2 SYGVKD. CDR3 length: 15 residues. J was trimmed by 4 bases and V by 7 bases; bases with no gene match: 10. The CDR3 protein is CAIKGGGTGADTQYF. In nucleotides, the CDR3 is TGTGCCATCAAGGGCGGCGGGACAGGTGCAGATACGCAGTATTTT.